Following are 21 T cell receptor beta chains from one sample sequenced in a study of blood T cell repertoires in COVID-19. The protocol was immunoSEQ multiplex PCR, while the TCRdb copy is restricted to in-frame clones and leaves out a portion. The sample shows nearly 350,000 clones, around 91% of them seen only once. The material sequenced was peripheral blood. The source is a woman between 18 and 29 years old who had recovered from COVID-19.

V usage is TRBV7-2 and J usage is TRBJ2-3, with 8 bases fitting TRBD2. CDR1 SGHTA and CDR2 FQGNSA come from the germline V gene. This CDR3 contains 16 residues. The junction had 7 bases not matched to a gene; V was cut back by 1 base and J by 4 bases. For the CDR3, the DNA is TGTGCCAGCAGCTTAGACCCGGGAGGGCCCCCAGATACGCAGTATTTT. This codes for CASSLDPGGPPDTQYF.

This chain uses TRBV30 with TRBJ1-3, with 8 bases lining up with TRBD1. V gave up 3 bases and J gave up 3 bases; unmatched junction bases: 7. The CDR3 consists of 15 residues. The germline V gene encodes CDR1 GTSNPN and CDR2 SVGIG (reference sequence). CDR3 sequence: CAWRRQGAGGNTIYF. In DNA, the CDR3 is TGTGCCTGGAGAAGGCAGGGGGCCGGTGGAAACACCATATATTTT.

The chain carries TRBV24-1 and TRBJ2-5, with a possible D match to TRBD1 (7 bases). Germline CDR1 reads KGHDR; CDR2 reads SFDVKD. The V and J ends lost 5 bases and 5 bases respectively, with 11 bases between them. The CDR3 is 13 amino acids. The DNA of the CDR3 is TGTGCCACCAGTGTGGCAGGGGGGGAGACCCAGTACTTC. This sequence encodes CATSVAGGETQYF.

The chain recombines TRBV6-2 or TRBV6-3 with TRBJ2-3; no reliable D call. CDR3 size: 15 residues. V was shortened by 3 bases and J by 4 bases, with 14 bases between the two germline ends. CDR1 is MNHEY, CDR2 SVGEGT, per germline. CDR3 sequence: CASSYPLDTSDTQYF. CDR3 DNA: TGTGCCAGCAGTTATCCCTTAGATACCTCAGATACGCAGTATTTT.

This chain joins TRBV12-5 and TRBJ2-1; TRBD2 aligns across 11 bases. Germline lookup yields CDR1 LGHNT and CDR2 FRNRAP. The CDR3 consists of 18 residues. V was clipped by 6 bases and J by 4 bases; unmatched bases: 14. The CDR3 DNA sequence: TGTGCTAGTGGCCCTACTGTCACTGGGACTAGCGGTTACAATGAGCAGTTCTTC. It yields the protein CASGPTVTGTSGYNEQFF.

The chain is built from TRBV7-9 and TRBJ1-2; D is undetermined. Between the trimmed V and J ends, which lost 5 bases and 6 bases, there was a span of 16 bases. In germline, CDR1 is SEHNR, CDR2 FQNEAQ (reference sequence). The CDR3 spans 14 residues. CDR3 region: CASSLTGGQNGYTF. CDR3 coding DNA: TGTGCCAGCAGCCTTACGGGAGGTCAAAATGGCTACACCTTC.

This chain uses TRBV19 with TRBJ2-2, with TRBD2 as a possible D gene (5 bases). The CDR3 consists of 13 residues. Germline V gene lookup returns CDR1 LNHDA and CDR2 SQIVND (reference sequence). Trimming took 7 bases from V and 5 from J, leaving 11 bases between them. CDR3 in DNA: TGTGCCAGTAAACGGGAAGTGACCGGGGAGCTGTTTTTT. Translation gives CASKREVTGELFF. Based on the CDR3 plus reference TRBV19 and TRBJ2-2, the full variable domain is DGGITQSPKYLFRKEGQNVTLSCEQNLNHDAMYWYRQDPGQGLRLIYYSQIVNDFQKGDIAEGYSVSREKKESFPLTVTSAQKNPTAFYLCASKREVTGELFFGEGSRLTVL.

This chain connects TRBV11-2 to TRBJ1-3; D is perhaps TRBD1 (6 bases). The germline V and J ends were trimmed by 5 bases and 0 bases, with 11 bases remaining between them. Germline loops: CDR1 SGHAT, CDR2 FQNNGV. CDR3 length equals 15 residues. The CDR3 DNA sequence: TGTGCCAGCAGCCTCAGGGGCCTCTCTGGAAACACCATATATTTT. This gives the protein CASSLRGLSGNTIYF.

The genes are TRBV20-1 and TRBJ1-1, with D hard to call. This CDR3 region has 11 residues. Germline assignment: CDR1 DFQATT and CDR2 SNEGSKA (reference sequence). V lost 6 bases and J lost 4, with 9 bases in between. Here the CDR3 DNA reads TGCAGTGCCCCGGGAGGCACTGAAGCTTTCTTT. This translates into CSAPGGTEAFF.

CDR3 sequence: CASSQVATSDTQYF. In DNA form, the CDR3 reads TGCGCCAGCAGCCAAGTTGCCACTTCAGATACGCAGTATTTT. This rearrangement joins TRBV4-1 to TRBJ2-3; D call uncertain. Germline CDR1 is MGHRA and CDR2 is YSYEKL. The CDR3 length is 14 residues. Between the trimmed V and J ends, which lost 1 base and 4 bases, there was a span of 9 bases.

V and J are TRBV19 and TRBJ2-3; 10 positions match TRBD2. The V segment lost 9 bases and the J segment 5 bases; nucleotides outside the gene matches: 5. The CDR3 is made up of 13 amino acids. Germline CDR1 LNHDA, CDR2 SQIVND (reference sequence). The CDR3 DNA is TGTGCCAGCCACCTAGCGGGAGAAGATACGCAGTATTTT. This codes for CASHLAGEDTQYF.

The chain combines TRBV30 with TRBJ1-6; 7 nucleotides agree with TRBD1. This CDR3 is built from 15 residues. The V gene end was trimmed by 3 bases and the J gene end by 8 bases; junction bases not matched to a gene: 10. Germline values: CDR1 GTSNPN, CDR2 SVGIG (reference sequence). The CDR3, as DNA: TGTGCCTGGAGGCCTTGGGCAGGGGGAGATTCACCCCTCCACTTT. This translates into CAWRPWAGGDSPLHF. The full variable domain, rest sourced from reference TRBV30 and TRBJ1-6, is SQTIHQWPATLVQPVGSPLSLECTVEGTSNPNLYWYRQAAGRGLQLLFYSVGIGQISSEVPQNLSASRPQDRQFILSSKKLLLSDSGFYLCAWRPWAGGDSPLHFGNGTRLTVT.

The CDR3 protein is CASSFPERNSPLHF. CDR3 bases: TGTGCCAGCAGCTTCCCAGAAAGAAATTCACCCCTCCACTTT. The V call is TRBV11-3, the J call TRBJ1-6; D is unresolved. The CDR3 spans 14 residues. The V and J ends lost 3 bases and 7 bases respectively, with 10 bases between them. The germline V gene encodes CDR1 SGHNT and CDR2 YENEEA.

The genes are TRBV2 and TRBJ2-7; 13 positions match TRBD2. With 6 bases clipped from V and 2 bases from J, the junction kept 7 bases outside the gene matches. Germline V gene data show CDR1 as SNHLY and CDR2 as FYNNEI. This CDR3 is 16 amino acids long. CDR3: CASRQSGTSGTYEQYV. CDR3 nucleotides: TGTGCCAGCAGACAATCCGGGACTAGCGGGACCTACGAGCAGTACGTC.

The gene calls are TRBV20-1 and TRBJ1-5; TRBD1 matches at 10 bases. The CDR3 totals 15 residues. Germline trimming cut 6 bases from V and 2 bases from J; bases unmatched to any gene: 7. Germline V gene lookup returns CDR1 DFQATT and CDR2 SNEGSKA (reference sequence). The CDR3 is CSASDRGLGNQPQHF. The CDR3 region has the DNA TGCAGTGCAAGTGACAGGGGGCTCGGCAATCAGCCCCAGCATTTT.

CDR3 residues: CASSDSVGTDKQFF. The CDR3 nucleotides are TGTGCCAGCAGTGACTCAGTGGGGACAGACAAGCAGTTCTTC. The chain is built from TRBV6-4 and TRBJ2-1, with TRBD1 matching over 7 bases. Germline lookup yields CDR1 MRHNA and CDR2 SNTAGT. The junction had 7 bases not matched to a gene; V was cut back by 0 bases and J by 11 bases. This CDR3 is 14 amino acids long.

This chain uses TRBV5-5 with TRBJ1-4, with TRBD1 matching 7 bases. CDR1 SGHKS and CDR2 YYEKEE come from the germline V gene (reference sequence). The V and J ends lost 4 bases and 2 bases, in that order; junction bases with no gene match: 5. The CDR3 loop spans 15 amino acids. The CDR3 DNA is TGTGCCAGCAGCCGACAGGGCGGGACTAATGAAAAACTGTTTTTT. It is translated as CASSRQGGTNEKLFF.

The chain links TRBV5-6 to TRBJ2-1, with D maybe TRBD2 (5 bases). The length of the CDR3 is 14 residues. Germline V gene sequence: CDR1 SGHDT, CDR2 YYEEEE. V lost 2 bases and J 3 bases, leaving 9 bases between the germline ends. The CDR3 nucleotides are TGTGCCAGCAGCTTTACGGGATACTACAATGAGCAGTTCTTC. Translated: CASSFTGYYNEQFF.

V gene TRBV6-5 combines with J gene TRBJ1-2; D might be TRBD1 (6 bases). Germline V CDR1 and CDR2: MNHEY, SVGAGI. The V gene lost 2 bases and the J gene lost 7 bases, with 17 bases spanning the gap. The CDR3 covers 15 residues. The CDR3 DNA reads TGTGCCAGCAGTTACGGGGGACATTCTATGGGTGGCTACACCTTC. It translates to CASSYGGHSMGGYTF.

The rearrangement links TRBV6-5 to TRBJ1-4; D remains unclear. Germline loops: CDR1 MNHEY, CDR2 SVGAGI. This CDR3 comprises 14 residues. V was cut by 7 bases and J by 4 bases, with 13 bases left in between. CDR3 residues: CASKSLGDNEKLFF. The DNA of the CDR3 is TGTGCCAGCAAGAGTCTCGGTGATAATGAAAAACTGTTTTTT.

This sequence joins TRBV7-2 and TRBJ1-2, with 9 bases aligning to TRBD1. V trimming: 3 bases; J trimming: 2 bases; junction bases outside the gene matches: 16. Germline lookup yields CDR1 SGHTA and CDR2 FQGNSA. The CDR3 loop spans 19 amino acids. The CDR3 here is CASSLSIRGTGFSNYGYTF. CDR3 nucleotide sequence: TGTGCCAGCAGCTTGTCCATTAGAGGGACAGGGTTTTCGAACTATGGCTACACCTTC.